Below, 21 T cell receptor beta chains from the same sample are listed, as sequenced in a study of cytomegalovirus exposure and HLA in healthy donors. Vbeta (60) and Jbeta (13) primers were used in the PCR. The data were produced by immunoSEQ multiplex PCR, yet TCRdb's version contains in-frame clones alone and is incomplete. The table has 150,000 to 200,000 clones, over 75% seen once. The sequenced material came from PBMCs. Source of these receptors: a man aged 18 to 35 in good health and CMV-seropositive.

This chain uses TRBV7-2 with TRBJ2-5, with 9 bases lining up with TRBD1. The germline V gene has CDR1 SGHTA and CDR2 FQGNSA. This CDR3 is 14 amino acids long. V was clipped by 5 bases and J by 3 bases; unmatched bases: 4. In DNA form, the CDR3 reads TGTGCCAGCAGCCGAGGGACAGGGAAAGAGACCCAGTACTTC. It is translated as CASSRGTGKETQYF.

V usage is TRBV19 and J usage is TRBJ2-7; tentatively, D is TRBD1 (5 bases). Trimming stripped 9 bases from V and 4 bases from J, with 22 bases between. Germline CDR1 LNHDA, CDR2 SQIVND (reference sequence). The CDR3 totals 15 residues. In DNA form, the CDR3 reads TGTGCCAGCAAGTTCATGGGGCGCGATGATTACGAGCAGTACTTC. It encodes CASKFMGRDDYEQYF. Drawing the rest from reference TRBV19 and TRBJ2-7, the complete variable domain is DGGITQSPKYLFRKEGQNVTLSCEQNLNHDAMYWYRQDPGQGLRLIYYSQIVNDFQKGDIAEGYSVSREKKESFPLTVTSAQKNPTAFYLCASKFMGRDDYEQYFGPGTRLTVT.

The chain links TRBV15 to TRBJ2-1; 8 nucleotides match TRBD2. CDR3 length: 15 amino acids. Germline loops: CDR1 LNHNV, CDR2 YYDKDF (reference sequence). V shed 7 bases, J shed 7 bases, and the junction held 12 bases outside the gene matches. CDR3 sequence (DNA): TGTGCCACCATGGGGAGGACTAGCCTAAAAAATGAGCAGTTCTTC. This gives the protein CATMGRTSLKNEQFF.

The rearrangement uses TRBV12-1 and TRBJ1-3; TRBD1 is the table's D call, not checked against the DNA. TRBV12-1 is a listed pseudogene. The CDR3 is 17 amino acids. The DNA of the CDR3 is TGTGCCAGCAGCTTTTTAGGCGTGGGGCATACTGGAAACACCATATATTTT. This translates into CASSFLGVGHTGNTIYF.

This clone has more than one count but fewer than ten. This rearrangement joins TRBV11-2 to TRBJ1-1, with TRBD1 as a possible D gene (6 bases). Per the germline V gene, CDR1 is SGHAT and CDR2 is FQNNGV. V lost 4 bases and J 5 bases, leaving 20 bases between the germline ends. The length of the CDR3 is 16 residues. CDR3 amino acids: CASSYNLGANETEAFF. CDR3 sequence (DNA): TGTGCCAGCAGCTACAATTTGGGGGCGAATGAAACTGAAGCTTTCTTT.

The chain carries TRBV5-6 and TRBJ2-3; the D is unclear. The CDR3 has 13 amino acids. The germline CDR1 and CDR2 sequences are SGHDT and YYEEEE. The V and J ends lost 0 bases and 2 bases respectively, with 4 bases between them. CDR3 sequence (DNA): TGTGCCAGCAGCTTGGATCTCACAGATACGCAGTATTTT. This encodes CASSLDLTDTQYF.

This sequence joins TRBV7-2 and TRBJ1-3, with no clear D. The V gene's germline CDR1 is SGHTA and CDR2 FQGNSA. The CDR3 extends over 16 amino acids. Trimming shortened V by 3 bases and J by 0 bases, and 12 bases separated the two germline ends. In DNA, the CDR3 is TGTGCCAGCAGCTTGAACGGAGAATTCTCTGGAAACACCATATATTTT. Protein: CASSLNGEFSGNTIYF.

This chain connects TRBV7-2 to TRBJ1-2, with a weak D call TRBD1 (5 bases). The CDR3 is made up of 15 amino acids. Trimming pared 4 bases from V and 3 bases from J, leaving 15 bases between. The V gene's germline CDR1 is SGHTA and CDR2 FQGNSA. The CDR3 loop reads CASSSRGFPDYGYTF. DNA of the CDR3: TGTGCCAGCAGCTCGCGGGGGTTCCCGGACTATGGCTACACCTTC. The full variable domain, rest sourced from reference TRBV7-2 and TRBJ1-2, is GAGVSQSPSNKVTEKGKDVELRCDPISGHTALYWYRQSLGQGLEFLIYFQGNSAPDKSGLPSDRFSAERTGGSVSTLTIQRTQQEDSAVYLCASSSRGFPDYGYTFGSGTRLTVV.

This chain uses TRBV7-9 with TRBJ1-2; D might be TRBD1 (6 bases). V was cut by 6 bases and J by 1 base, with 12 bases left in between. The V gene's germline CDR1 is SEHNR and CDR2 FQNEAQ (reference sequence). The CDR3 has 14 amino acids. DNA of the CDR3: TGTGCCAGCAGTGCCCAGGGGTTTAACTATGGCTACACCTTC. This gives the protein CASSAQGFNYGYTF.

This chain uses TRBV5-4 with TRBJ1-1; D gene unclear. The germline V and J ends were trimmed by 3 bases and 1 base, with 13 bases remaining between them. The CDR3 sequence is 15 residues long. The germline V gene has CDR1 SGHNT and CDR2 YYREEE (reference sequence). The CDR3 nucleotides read TGTGCCAGCAGCTCGGACTGGGGAGGGAACACTGAAGCTTTCTTT. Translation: CASSSDWGGNTEAFF.

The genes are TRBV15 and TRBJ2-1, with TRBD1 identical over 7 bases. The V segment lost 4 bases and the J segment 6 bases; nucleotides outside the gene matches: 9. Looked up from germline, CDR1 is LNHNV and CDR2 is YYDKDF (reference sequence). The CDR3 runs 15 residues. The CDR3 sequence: CATSNRRQGPNEQFF. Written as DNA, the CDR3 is TGTGCCACCAGCAATCGTAGACAGGGACCCAATGAGCAGTTCTTC.

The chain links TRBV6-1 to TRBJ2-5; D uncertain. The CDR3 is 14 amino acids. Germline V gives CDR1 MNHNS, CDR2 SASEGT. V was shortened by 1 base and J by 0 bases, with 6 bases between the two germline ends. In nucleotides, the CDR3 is TGTGCCAGCAGTGAAGGAGCGTACCAAGAGACCCAGTACTTC. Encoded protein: CASSEGAYQETQYF.

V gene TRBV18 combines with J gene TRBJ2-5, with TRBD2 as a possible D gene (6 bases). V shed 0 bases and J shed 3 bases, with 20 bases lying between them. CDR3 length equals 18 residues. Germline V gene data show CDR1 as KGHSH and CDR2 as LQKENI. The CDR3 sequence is CASSPPSFESGTEETQYF. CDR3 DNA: TGTGCCAGCTCACCACCGTCGTTTGAATCCGGGACTGAAGAGACCCAGTACTTC.

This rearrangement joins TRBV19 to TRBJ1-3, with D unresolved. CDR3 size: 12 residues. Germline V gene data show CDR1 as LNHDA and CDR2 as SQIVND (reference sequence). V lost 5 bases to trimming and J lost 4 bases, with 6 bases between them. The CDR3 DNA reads TGTGCCAGTAGTTTGTTAGGAAACACCATATATTTT. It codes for CASSLLGNTIYF.

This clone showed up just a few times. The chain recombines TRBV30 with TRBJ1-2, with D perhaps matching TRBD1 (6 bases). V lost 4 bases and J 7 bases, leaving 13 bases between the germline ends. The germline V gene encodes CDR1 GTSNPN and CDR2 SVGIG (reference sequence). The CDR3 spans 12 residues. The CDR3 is CAWIGGSGGYTF. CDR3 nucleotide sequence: TGTGCCTGGATAGGGGGAAGCGGTGGCTACACCTTC.

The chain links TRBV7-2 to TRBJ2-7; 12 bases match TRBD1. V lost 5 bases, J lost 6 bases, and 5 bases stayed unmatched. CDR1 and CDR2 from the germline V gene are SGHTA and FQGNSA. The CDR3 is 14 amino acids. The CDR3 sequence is CASSVGQGAPEQYF. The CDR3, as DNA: TGTGCCAGCAGCGTGGGACAGGGGGCCCCCGAGCAGTACTTC.

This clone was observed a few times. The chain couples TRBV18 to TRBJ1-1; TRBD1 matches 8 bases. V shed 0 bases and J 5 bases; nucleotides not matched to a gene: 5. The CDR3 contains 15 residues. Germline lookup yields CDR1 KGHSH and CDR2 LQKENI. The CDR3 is CASSPPDRVGTEAFF. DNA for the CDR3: TGTGCCAGCTCACCACCGGACAGGGTGGGAACTGAAGCTTTCTTT.

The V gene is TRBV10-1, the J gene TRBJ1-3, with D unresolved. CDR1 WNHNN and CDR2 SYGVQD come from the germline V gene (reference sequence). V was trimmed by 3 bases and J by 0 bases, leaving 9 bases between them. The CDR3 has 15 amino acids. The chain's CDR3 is CASSEGGLSGNTIYF. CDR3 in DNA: TGCGCCAGCAGTGAAGGCGGCCTCTCTGGAAACACCATATATTTT.

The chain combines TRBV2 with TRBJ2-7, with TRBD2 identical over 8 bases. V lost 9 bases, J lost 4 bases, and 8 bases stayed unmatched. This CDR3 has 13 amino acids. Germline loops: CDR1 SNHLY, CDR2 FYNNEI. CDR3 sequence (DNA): TGTGCCAGTATAGCGGGGAAGAAATACGAGCAGTACTTC. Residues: CASIAGKKYEQYF.

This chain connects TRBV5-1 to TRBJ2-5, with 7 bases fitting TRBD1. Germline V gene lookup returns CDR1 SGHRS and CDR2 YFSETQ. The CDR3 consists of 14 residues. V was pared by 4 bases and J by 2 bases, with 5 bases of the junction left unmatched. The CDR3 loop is CASSRTQGQETQYF. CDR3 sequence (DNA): TGCGCCAGCAGCAGGACACAGGGGCAAGAGACCCAGTACTTC. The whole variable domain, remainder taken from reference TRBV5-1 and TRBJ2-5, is KAGVTQTPRYLIKTRGQQVTLSCSPISGHRSVSWYQQTPGQGLQFLFEYFSETQRNKGNFPGRFSGRQFSNSRSEMNVSTLELGDSALYLCASSRTQGQETQYFGPGTRLLVL.

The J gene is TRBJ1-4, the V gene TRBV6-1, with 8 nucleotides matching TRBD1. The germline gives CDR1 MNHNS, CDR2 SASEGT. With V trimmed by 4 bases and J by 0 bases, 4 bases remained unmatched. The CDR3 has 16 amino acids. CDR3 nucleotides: TGTGCCAGCAGTGGGGAGACAGGGGCAACTAATGAAAAACTGTTTTTT. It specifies CASSGETGATNEKLFF.